These 5 T cell receptor beta chains originate from one sample sequenced in a study of cytomegalovirus exposure and HLA in healthy donors. In the PCR, 60 Vbeta and 13 Jbeta primers were used. Method: immunoSEQ multiplex PCR; TCRdb's copy keeps in-frame clones and lacks some. The sample has 150,000 to 200,000 clones, 65% to 90% seen once. Specimen: PBMCs. These receptors all stem from a girl aged 2 to 9 in good health and CMV-seropositive.

This chain uses TRBV9 with TRBJ2-1; D may be TRBD1 (6 bases). V was cut by 4 bases and J by 1 base, with 24 bases left in between. The V gene's germline CDR1 is SGDLS and CDR2 YYNGEE. This CDR3 has 19 residues. The CDR3 sequence: CASSPSTGFGPGSYNEQFF. In DNA, the CDR3 is TGTGCCAGCAGCCCTTCTACAGGGTTCGGACCCGGGTCCTACAATGAGCAGTTCTTC.

The rearrangement uses TRBV13 and TRBJ1-2; the match to TRBD1 covers 7 bases. The germline CDR1 and CDR2 sequences are PRHDT and FYEKMQ (reference sequence). This CDR3 has 15 residues. V dropped 5 bases and J dropped 2; count of bases not matched to a gene: 8. Here the CDR3 reads CASSSSGQPNYGYTF. The CDR3 DNA follows: TGTGCCAGCAGCAGTTCGGGACAGCCGAACTATGGCTACACCTTC. Combining the CDR3 with reference TRBV13 and TRBJ1-2 gives the whole variable domain AAGVIQSPRHLIKEKRETATLKCYPIPRHDTVYWYQQGPGQDPQFLISFYEKMQSDKGSIPDRFSAQQFSDYHSELNMSSLELGDSALYFCASSSSGQPNYGYTFGSGTRLTVV.

The J gene is TRBJ1-1, the V gene TRBV6-1; D unclear. The CDR3 runs to 16 residues. The V end lost 2 bases, the J end lost 7 bases, and 20 bases lay between the germline ends. Germline V gives CDR1 MNHNS, CDR2 SASEGT. CDR3 nucleotide sequence: TGTGCCAGCAGTGAATCTATGCGCGGAACTTTAAGTGAAGCTTTCTTT. Translated, it gives CASSESMRGTLSEAFF.

CDR3 in amino acids: CASSLGGSMGEQYF. The CDR3 DNA is TGTGCCAGCAGTTTAGGCGGGAGCATGGGAGAGCAGTACTTC. This chain connects TRBV27 to TRBJ2-7, with 7 bases identical to TRBD2. V was clipped by 2 bases and J by 7 bases; unmatched bases: 8. The CDR3 is made up of 14 amino acids. The germline gives CDR1 MNHEY, CDR2 SMNVEV (reference sequence).

This clone has just a few counts. The chain recombines TRBV9 with TRBJ1-6; a weak D match, TRBD1 (5 bases). CDR1 and CDR2 from the germline V gene are SGDLS and YYNGEE. The CDR3 runs 13 residues. The V end was cut by 5 bases, the J end by 6 bases, with 9 bases between. CDR3 sequence reads: CASSPDSNSPLHF. CDR3 nucleotides: TGTGCCAGCAGTCCCGACAGTAATTCACCCCTCCACTTT. Full variable domain (missing parts from reference TRBV9 and TRBJ1-6): DSGVTQTPKHLITATGQRVTLRCSPRSGDLSVYWYQQSLDQGLQFLIQYYNGEERAKGNILERFSAQQFPDLHSELNLSSLELGDSALYFCASSPDSNSPLHFGNGTRLTVT.